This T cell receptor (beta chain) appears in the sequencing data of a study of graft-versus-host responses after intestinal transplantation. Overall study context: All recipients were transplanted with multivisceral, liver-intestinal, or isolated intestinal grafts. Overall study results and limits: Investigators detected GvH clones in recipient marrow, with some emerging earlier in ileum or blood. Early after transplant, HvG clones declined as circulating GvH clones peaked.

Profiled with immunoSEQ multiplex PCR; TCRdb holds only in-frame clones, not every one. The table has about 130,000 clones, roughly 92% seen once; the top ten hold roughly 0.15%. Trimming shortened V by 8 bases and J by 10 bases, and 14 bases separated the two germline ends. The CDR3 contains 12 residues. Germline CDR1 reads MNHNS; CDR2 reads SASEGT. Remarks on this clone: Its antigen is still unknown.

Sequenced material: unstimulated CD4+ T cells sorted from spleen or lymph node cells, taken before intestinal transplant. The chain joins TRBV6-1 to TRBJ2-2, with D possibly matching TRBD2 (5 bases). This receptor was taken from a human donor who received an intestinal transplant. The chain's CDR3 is CASVGSHKELFF. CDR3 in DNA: TGTGCCAGCGTAGGGAGTCATAAGGAGCTGTTTTTT.